This T cell receptor beta chain was identified during a study of vaccination and CD4 T cells after COVID-19. Study at large: The authors exposed cells to overlapping spike peptides derived from SARS-CoV-2, HCoV-NL63, HCoV-OC43 and HCoV-229E.

Treatment reported: approximately 9-day PBMC culture with coronavirus spike peptide pools or control peptides (ViraFEST assay). Regarding the study as a whole: Rising from 21 to 38, the median of SARS-CoV-2-reactive clonotypes did not change significantly.

This clonotype appeared a single time. Antigen unknown. Researchers used the Oncomine TCR Beta short-read assay to sequence DNA from cultured CD4+ T cells. A single record per CDR3 protein comes from TCRdb applying MiXCR to the PCR reads. The table records 10,000 to 15,000 distinct CDR3 sequences, approximately 50% of them present only once. The receptor comes from a human donor who had recovered from COVID-19. Specimen: CD4+ T cells from blood, cultured in vitro.

CDR3 region: CASSAQTGTGAVALHF. CDR3 DNA sequence: TGTGCCAGTAGTGCCCAAACCGGGACAGGGGCCGTGGCCCTCCACTTT. The V call is TRBV19, the J call TRBJ1-6; 10 nucleotides line up with TRBD1. Germline lookup yields CDR1 LNHDA and CDR2 SQIVND (reference sequence). The trim removed 5 bases at V and 14 bases at J, leaving 15 bases unmatched. The CDR3 loop spans 16 amino acids.